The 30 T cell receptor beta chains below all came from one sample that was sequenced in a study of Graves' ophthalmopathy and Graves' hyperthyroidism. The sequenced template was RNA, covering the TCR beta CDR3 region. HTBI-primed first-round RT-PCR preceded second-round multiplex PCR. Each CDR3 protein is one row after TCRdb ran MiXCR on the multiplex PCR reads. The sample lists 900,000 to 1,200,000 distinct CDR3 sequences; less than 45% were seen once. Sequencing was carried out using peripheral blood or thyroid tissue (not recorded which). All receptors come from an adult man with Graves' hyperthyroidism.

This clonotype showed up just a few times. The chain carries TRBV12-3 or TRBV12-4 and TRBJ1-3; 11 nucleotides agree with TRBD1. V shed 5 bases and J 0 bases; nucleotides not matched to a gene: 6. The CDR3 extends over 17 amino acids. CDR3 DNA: TGTGCCAGCAGTCTGGGACAGGGGGGACTCTCTGGAAACACCATATATTTT. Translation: CASSLGQGGLSGNTIYF.

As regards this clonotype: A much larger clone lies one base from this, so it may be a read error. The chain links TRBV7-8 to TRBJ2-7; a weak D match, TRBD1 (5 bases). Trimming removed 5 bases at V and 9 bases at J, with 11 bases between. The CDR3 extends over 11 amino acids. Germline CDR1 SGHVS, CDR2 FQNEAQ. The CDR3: CASSMGRGQYF. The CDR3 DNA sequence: TGTGCCAGCAGCATGGGTAGGGGGCAGTACTTC.

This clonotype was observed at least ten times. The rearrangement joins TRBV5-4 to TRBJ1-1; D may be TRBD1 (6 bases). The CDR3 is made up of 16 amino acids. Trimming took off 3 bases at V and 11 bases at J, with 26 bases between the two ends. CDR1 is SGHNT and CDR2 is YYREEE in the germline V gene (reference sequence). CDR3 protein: CASSSIGGQPFLPAFF. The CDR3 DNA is TGTGCCAGCAGCTCTATAGGGGGGCAGCCCTTCCTCCCTGCTTTCTTT.

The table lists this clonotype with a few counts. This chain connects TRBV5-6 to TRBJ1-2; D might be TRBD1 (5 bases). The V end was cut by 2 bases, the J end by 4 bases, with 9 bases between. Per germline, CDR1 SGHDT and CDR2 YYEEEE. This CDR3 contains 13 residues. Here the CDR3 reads CASSFGGTYGYTF. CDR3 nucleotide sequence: TGTGCCAGCAGCTTTGGGGGTACCTATGGCTACACCTTC.

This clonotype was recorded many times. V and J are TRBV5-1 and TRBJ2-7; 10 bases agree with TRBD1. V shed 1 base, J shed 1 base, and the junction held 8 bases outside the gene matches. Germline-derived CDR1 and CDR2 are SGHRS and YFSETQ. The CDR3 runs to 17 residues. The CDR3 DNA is TGCGCCAGCAGCTTGACCGGGACAGGGGCCCCTTCCTACGAGCAGTACTTC. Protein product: CASSLTGTGAPSYEQYF.

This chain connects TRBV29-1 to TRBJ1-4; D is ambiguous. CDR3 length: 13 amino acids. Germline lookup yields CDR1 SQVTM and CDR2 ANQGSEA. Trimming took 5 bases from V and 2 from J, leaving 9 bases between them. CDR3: CSVFKDTNEKLFF. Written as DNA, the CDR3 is TGCAGCGTTTTTAAGGACACTAATGAAAAACTGTTTTTT.

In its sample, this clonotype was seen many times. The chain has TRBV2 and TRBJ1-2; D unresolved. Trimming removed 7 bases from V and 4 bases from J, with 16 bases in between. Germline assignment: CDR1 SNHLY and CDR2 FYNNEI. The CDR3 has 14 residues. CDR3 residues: CASTTGPASYGYTF. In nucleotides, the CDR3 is TGTGCCAGCACCACCGGGCCCGCATCCTATGGCTACACCTTC.

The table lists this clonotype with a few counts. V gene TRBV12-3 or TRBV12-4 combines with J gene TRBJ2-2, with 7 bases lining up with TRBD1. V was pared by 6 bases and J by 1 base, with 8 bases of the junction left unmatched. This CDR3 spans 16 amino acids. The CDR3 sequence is CASSHPGGWNTGELFF. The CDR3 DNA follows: TGTGCCAGCAGCCATCCAGGGGGTTGGAACACCGGGGAGCTGTTTTTT.

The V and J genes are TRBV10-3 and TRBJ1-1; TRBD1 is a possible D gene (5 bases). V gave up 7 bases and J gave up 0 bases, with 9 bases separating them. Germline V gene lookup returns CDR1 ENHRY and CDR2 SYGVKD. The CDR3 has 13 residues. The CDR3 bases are TGTGCCATCACCGAGGGGATGAACACTGAAGCTTTCTTT. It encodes CAITEGMNTEAFF.

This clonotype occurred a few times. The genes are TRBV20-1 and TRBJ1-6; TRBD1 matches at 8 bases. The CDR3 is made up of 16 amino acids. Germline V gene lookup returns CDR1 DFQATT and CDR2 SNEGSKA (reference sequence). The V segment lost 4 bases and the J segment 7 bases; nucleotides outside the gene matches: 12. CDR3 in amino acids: CSATSLRTGRNSPLHF. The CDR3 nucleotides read TGCAGTGCTACTTCTCTACGGACAGGGCGAAATTCACCCCTCCACTTT.

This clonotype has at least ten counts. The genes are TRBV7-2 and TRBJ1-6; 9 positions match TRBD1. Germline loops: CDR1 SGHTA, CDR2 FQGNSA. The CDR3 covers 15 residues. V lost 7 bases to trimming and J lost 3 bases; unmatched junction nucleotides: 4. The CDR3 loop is CASIGQGNYNSPLHF. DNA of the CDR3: TGTGCCAGCATCGGACAGGGGAACTATAATTCACCCCTCCACTTT.

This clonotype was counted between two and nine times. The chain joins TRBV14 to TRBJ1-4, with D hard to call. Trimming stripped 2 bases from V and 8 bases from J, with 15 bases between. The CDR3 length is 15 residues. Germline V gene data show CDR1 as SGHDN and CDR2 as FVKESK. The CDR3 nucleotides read TGTGCCAGCAGCCAATACGGGAGTCCGTCAGAAAAACTGTTTTTT. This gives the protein CASSQYGSPSEKLFF.

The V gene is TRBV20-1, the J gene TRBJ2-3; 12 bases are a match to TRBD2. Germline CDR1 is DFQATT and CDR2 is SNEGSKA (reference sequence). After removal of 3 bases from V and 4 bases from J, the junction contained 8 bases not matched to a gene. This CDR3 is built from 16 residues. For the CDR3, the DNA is TGCAGTGCTAGTTCCGCTAGCGGGGGGGCGGCAGATACGCAGTATTTT. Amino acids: CSASSASGGAADTQYF.

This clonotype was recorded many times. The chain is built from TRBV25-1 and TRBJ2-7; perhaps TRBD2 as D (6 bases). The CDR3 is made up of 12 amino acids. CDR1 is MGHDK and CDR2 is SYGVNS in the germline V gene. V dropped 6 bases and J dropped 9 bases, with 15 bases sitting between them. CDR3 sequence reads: CASRGGTGRQYF. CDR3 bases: TGTGCCAGCAGGGGGGGTACAGGTAGGCAGTACTTC.

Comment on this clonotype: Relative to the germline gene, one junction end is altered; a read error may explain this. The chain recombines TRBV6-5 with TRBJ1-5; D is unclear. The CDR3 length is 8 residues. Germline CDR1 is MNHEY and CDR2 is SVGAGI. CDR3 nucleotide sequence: TGTGCCAGCAGCCACAGCGGATTT. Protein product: CASSHSGF.

The CDR3 reads CSASWTNSNQPQHF. The CDR3 bases are TGCAGTGCTAGCTGGACAAATAGCAATCAGCCCCAGCATTTT. V and J are TRBV20-1 and TRBJ1-5, with a possible D match to TRBD1 (5 bases). Trimming pared 3 bases from V and 0 bases from J, leaving 9 bases between. This CDR3 region has 14 residues. The germline V gene has CDR1 DFQATT and CDR2 SNEGSKA (reference sequence).

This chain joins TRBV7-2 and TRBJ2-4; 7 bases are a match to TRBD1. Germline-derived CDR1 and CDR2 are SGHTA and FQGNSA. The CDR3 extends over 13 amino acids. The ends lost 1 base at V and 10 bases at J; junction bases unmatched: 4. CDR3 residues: CASSLGQGWIQYF. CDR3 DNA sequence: TGTGCCAGCAGCTTAGGACAGGGATGGATTCAGTACTTC.

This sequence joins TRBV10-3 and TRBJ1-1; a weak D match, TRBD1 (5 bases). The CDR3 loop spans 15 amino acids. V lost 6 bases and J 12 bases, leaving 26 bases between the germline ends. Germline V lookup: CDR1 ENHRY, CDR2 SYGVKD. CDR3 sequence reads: CAISWNSGANVLTFF. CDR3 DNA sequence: TGTGCCATCAGCTGGAACTCTGGGGCCAACGTCCTGACTTTCTTT.

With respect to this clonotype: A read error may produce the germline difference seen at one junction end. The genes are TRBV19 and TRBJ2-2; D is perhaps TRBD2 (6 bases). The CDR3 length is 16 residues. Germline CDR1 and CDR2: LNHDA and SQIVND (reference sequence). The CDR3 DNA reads TGTGCCAGTAGTATACGGGGCGGGGAAGGCACCGGGGAGCTGTCTTGG. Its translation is CASSIRGGEGTGELSW.

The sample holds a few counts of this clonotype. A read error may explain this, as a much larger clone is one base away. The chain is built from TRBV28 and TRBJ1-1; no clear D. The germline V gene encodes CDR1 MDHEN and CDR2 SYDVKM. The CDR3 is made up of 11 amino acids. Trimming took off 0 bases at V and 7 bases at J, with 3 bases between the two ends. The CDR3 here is CASSLWLEAFF. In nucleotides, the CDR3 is TGTGCCAGCAGTTTATGGCTTGAAGCTTTCTTT.

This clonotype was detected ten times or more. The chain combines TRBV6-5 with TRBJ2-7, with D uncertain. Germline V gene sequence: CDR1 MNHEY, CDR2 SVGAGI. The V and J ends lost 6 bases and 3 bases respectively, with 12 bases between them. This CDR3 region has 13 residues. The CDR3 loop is CASSQTPYYEQYF. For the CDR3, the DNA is TGTGCCAGCAGCCAAACGCCGTACTACGAGCAGTACTTC.

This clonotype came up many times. The CDR3 spells CASSSDRGGNQPQHF. The DNA for the CDR3 is TGTGCCAGCAGCTCGGACAGAGGGGGCAATCAGCCCCAGCATTTT. The V and J genes are TRBV2 and TRBJ1-5; maybe TRBD1 (6 bases). V lost 6 bases to trimming and J lost 2 bases, with 14 bases between them. Per germline, CDR1 SNHLY and CDR2 FYNNEI. The CDR3 has 15 residues.

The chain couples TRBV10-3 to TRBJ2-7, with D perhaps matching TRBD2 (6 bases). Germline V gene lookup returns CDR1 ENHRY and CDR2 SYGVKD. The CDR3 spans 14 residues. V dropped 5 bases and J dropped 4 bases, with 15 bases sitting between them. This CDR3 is CAISPRETIYEQYF. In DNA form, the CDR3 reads TGTGCCATCAGTCCTCGGGAGACGATATACGAGCAGTACTTC.

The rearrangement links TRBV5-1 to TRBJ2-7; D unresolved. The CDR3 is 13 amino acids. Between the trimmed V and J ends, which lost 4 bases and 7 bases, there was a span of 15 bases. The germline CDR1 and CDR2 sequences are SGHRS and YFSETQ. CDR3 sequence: CASSLRQTAEQYF. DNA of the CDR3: TGCGCCAGCAGCCTCAGGCAAACCGCTGAGCAGTACTTC.

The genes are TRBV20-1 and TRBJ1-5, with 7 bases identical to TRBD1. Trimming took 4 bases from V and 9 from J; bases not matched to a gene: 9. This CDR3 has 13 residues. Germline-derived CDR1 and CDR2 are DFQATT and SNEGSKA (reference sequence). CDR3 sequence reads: CSAKPTGYGPQHF. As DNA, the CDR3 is TGCAGTGCTAAACCGACAGGGTACGGGCCCCAGCATTTT.

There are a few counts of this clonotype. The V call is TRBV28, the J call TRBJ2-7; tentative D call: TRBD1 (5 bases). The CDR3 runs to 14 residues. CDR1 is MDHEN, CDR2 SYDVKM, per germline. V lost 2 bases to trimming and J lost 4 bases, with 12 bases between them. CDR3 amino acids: CASSLVRVIYEQYF. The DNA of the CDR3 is TGTGCCAGCAGTTTAGTCAGGGTAATATACGAGCAGTACTTC.

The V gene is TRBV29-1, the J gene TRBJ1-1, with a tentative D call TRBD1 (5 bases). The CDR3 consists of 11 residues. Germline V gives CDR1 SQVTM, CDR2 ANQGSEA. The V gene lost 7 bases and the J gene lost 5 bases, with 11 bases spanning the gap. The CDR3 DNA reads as TGCAGCGAGGGACGGGGTACTGAAGCTTTCTTT. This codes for CSEGRGTEAFF.

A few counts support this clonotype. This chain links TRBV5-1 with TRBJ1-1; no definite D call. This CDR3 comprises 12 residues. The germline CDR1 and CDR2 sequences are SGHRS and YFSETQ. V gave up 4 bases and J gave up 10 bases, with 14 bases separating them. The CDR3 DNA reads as TGCGCCAGCAGCCAAGCAGGAAGGAGAGCTTTCTTT. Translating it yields CASSQAGRRAFF.

CDR3 loop: CASSLSGTGAREQYF. The CDR3 region has the DNA TGTGCCAGCAGTTTAAGTGGGACGGGGGCCCGGGAGCAGTACTTC. The chain recombines TRBV12-3 or TRBV12-4 with TRBJ2-7; D possibly uses TRBD1 or TRBD2 (6 bases each). The CDR3 extends over 15 amino acids. The V and J ends lost 2 bases and 7 bases respectively, with 18 bases between them.

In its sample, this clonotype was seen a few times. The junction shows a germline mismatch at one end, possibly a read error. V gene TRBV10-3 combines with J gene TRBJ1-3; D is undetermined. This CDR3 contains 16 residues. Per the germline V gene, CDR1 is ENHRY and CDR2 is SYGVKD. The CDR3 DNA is TGTGCCAGCAGTGAATCCGTCCGCTCCTCTGAAAACACCATATATTTT. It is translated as CASSESVRSSENTIYF.